The rows below give T cell receptor beta chains drawn from one sample of a study of cytomegalovirus exposure and HLA in healthy donors. Profiled with immunoSEQ multiplex PCR; TCRdb holds only in-frame clones, not every one. The sample yields about 170,000 clones, just over 75% seen once. The specimen sequenced was PBMCs. These receptors all come from a woman aged 30 to 39 in good health and CMV-seropositive. The CDR3 runs from the conserved cysteine through the conserved F or W. Each record gives: clone size, J gene, D gene, V gene, CDR3 DNA, CDR3 protein. The D gene is left open where the match is weak. Clone size is stated in some rows and not others, as once, few, many or a class when expanded.

size: NA
J: TRBJ2-1
D: NA
V: TRBV6-6
DNA: TGTGCCAGCACCGCTAGTCTGAACGGTGAGCAGTTCTTC
CDR3: CASTASLNGEQFF

size: NA
J: TRBJ2-7
D: NA
V: TRBV25-1
DNA: TGTGCCAGCAGTGTATCTGTTCTTTCCTACGAGCAGTACTTC
CDR3: CASSVSVLSYEQYF

size: NA
J: TRBJ2-2
D: TRBD1
V: TRBV19
DNA: TGTGCCAGTAGTATAGGGACAGGGCGTAACACCGGGGAGCTGTTTTTT
CDR3: CASSIGTGRNTGELFF

size: NA
J: TRBJ2-7
D: NA
V: TRBV7-8
DNA: TGTGCCAGCAGCCCGGGGGCTAGCGGAATCTACGAGCAGTACTTC
CDR3: CASSPGASGIYEQYF

size: NA
J: TRBJ2-3
D: TRBD2
V: TRBV19
DNA: TGTGCCAGTAGGGGACTAGCTGCCACAGATACGCAGTATTTT
CDR3: CASRGLAATDTQYF

size: NA
J: TRBJ2-7
D: NA
V: TRBV5-4
DNA: TGTTTTTTCAAGCAGAAGGCGGCATACGAGCAGTACTTC
CDR3: CFFKQKAAYEQYF

size: NA
J: TRBJ1-1
D: TRBD1
V: TRBV4-1
DNA: TGCGCCAGCAGCCAAGGACAGGGGGCGATAACTGAAGCTTTCTTT
CDR3: CASSQGQGAITEAFF

size: once
J: TRBJ2-6
D: NA
V: TRBV2
DNA: TGTGCCAGCAGGGACACCTCTGGGGCCAACGTCCTGACTTTC
CDR3: CASRDTSGANVLTF

size: few
J: TRBJ2-7
D: TRBD1
V: TRBV25-1
DNA: TGTGCCAGCAGTGACTCGCCGCAGGCAGGGGGCCAGTCCTACGAGCAGTACTTC
CDR3: CASSDSPQAGGQSYEQYF

size: NA
J: TRBJ2-3
D: TRBD2
V: TRBV7-3
DNA: TGTGCCAGCAGCTTACTAGCGGGAGGGAGCACAGATACGCAGTATTTT
CDR3: CASSLLAGGSTDTQYF

size: few
J: TRBJ2-1
D: TRBD2
V: TRBV5-1
DNA: TGCGCCAGCAGCTTGGGACTAGCGGGAAATGAGCAGTTCTTC
CDR3: CASSLGLAGNEQFF

size: NA
J: TRBJ2-3
D: NA
V: TRBV5-1
DNA: TGCGCCAGCAGCCCCACCCTATTAAGGGAGTCGGCGCAGTATTTT
CDR3: CASSPTLLRESAQYF

size: NA
J: TRBJ2-3
D: TRBD2
V: TRBV5-5
DNA: TGTGCCAGCAGCCCCGAAACTAGCGGGGTCACGCAGTATTTT
CDR3: CASSPETSGVTQYF

size: NA
J: TRBJ1-2
D: NA
V: TRBV19
DNA: TGTGCCAGTAGTATAGATCTACAGGGTAACTATGGCTACACCTTC
CDR3: CASSIDLQGNYGYTF

size: NA
J: TRBJ1-5
D: NA
V: TRBV27
DNA: TGTGCCAGCAGCTTTGACAGTAATCAGCCCCAGCATTTT
CDR3: CASSFDSNQPQHF